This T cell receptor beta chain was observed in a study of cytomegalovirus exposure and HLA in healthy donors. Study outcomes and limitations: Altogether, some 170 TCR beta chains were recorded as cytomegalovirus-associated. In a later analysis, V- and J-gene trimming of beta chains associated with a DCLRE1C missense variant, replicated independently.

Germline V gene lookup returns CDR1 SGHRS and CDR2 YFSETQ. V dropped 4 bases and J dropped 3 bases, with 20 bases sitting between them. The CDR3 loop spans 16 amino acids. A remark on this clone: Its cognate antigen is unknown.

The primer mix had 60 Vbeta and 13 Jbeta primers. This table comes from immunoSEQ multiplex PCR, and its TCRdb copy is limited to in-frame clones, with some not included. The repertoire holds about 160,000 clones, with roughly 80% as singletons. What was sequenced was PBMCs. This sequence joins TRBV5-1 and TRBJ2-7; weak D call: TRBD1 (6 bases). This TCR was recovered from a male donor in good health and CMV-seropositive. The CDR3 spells CASSGGGGHLDYEQYF. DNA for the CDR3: TGCGCCAGCAGCGGTGGTGGGGGACACTTAGACTACGAGCAGTACTTC.